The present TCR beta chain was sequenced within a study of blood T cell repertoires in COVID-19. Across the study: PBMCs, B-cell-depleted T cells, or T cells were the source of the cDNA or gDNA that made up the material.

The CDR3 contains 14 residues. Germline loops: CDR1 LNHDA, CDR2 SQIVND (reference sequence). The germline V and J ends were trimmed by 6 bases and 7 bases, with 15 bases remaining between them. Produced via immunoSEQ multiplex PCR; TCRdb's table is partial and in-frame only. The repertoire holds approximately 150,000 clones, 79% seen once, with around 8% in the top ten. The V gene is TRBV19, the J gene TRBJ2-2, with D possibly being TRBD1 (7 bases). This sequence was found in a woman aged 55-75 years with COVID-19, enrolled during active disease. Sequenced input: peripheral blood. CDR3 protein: CASRKPGGGGELFF. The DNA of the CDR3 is TGTGCCAGTAGGAAGCCAGGGGGAGGCGGGGAGCTGTTTTTT.